The 6 T cell receptor beta chains reported below all come from one sample, sequenced in a study of CD8+ T cells in alopecia areata. In each case, RNA was isolated and then reverse transcribed into cDNA as the sequencing template. The repertoire was sequenced with immunoSEQ multiplex PCR; TCRdb's copy has only in-frame clones and lacks some. The sample has around 180,000 clones, around 60% seen once; the top ten hold approximately 1.4%. Treatment noted: oral pan-JAK inhibitor, 5-10 mg twice daily. This specimen consisted of CD4+ T cells sorted from blood, obtained around week 50, from a patient treated with tofacitinib. Receptors were obtained from a human donor with alopecia areata.

The chain joins TRBV29-1 to TRBJ1-5; TRBD1 is a possible D gene (6 bases). Per the germline V gene, CDR1 is SQVTM and CDR2 is ANQGSEA. The CDR3 consists of 13 residues. The V end was cut by 5 bases, the J end by 11 bases, with 19 bases between. The CDR3 coding sequence is TGCAGCGTTTCCGGGGGGCCGGAAAGATCCCAGCATTTT. It encodes CSVSGGPERSQHF. Combining the CDR3 with reference TRBV29-1 and TRBJ1-5 gives the whole variable domain SAVISQKPSRDICQRGTSLTIQCQVDSQVTMMFWYRQQPGQSLTLIATANQGSEATYESGFVIDKFPISRPNLTFSTLTVSNMSPEDSSIYLCSVSGGPERSQHFGDGTRLSIL.

This clone was counted a few times. This chain connects TRBV9 to TRBJ1-4; 7 bases map to TRBD1. There are 15 residues in the CDR3. Per germline, CDR1 SGDLS and CDR2 YYNGEE. V dropped 1 base and J dropped 2; count of bases not matched to a gene: 2. The CDR3 protein is CASSVMTGTNEKLFF. DNA for the CDR3: TGTGCCAGCAGCGTAATGACAGGGACTAATGAAAAACTGTTTTTT.

The chain links TRBV4-3 to TRBJ1-1, with unresolved D. Germline V gives CDR1 LGHNA, CDR2 YSLEER. The CDR3 sequence is 13 residues long. V was shortened by 2 bases and J by 6 bases, with 10 bases between the two germline ends. This CDR3 reads CASSQLGGSEAFF. DNA for the CDR3: TGCGCCAGCAGCCAACTAGGAGGATCTGAAGCTTTCTTT.

This chain links TRBV5-6 with TRBJ1-1; D unresolved. This CDR3 region has 13 residues. CDR1 and CDR2 (germline): SGHDT, YYEEEE. V shed 2 bases and J shed 1 base, with 6 bases lying between them. The DNA for the CDR3 is TGTGCCAGCAGCTTAACAACGAACACTGAAGCTTTCTTT. It codes for CASSLTTNTEAFF.

This clone was seen more than once but under ten times. The identical CDR3 is also encoded by other nucleotide sequences in the sample. The chain employs TRBV5-1 and TRBJ2-7; no reliable D call. Trimming removed 0 bases from V and 0 bases from J, with 7 bases in between. CDR1 is SGHRS, CDR2 YFSETQ, per germline. CDR3 size: 14 residues. CDR3: CASSLERISYEQYF. Written as DNA, the CDR3 is TGCGCCAGCAGCTTGGAAAGGATCTCCTACGAGCAGTACTTC.

The chain employs TRBV30 and TRBJ1-4, with D unclear. The germline V and J ends were trimmed by 3 bases and 4 bases, with 3 bases remaining between them. The CDR3 totals 11 residues. From germline, CDR1 is GTSNPN and CDR2 SVGIG (reference sequence). Written as DNA, the CDR3 is TGTGCCTGGAGATATAATGAAAAACTGTTTTTT. This sequence encodes CAWRYNEKLFF.